This is a list of T cell receptor beta chains from one sample in a study of T cells in Graves' hyperthyroidism and ophthalmopathy. TCRdb re-derived calls from the multiplex PCR reads in MiXCR, one entry per CDR3 protein. The sample comprises fewer than 750,000 distinct CDR3 sequences, roughly 14% of which are singletons, and approximately 4.2% rests with the top ten. Sequenced: blood. These receptors all come from a woman between 40 and 55 years old with Graves' ophthalmopathy. Each CDR3 is given without its conserved first and last residue. Fields, in order: J gene, V gene, CDR3 protein.

j_gene: TRBJ2-5; v_gene: TRBV2; CDR3aa: ASARPGLSGTQY
j_gene: TRBJ1-3; v_gene: TRBV28; CDR3aa: ASSLGVPGNTIY
j_gene: TRBJ1-1; v_gene: TRBV6-1; CDR3aa: ASTETGVHTEAF
j_gene: TRBJ2-7; v_gene: TRBV2; CDR3aa: ASTPGQEKYEQY
j_gene: TRBJ1-2; v_gene: TRBV19; CDR3aa: ASSRGLIIRDNYGYT
j_gene: TRBJ2-1; v_gene: TRBV5-1; CDR3aa: ASSLLWTSGGDEQF
j_gene: TRBJ1-2; v_gene: TRBV20-1; CDR3aa: SATPPGRLYRYT
j_gene: TRBJ2-5; v_gene: TRBV5-1; CDR3aa: ASSPTSERRQETQY
j_gene: TRBJ2-1; v_gene: TRBV12-3/TRBV12-4; CDR3aa: ASSWGQGTEQF
j_gene: TRBJ1-2; v_gene: TRBV6-5; CDR3aa: ASSYSGTGKKGGYT
j_gene: TRBJ2-5; v_gene: TRBV12-3/TRBV12-4; CDR3aa: ASSYMAGYQETQY
j_gene: TRBJ2-7; v_gene: TRBV28; CDR3aa: ASTPLQGASEQY
j_gene: TRBJ2-7; v_gene: TRBV19; CDR3aa: ASSIGTGNFYEQY
j_gene: TRBJ2-7; v_gene: TRBV12-3/TRBV12-4; CDR3aa: ASSLNRNSLEQY
j_gene: TRBJ2-7; v_gene: TRBV10-3; CDR3aa: AISLAGAPYEQY
j_gene: TRBJ1-1; v_gene: TRBV7-8; CDR3aa: ASSLARSWAMNTEAF
j_gene: TRBJ1-1; v_gene: TRBV2; CDR3aa: ASSVPGQPNTEAF
j_gene: TRBJ2-7; v_gene: TRBV7-2; CDR3aa: ASSLPPVGGEQY
j_gene: TRBJ2-7; v_gene: TRBV6-2/TRBV6-3; CDR3aa: ASSYSTGGPYEQY
j_gene: TRBJ1-2; v_gene: TRBV6-5; CDR3aa: ASNQDGTGLYGYT
j_gene: TRBJ1-1; v_gene: TRBV4-1; CDR3aa: ASSPGGGDTEAF
j_gene: TRBJ2-2; v_gene: TRBV6-5; CDR3aa: ASITSGTGELF
j_gene: TRBJ1-5; v_gene: TRBV10-3; CDR3aa: AITGTVPSNQPQH
j_gene: TRBJ1-5; v_gene: TRBV2; CDR3aa: ASSEETWRNQPQH
j_gene: TRBJ2-3; v_gene: TRBV20-1; CDR3aa: SATGRISTDTQY
j_gene: TRBJ1-5; v_gene: TRBV6-2/TRBV6-3; CDR3aa: ASSSGAREAQH
j_gene: TRBJ2-2; v_gene: TRBV29-1; CDR3aa: SSAGANTGELF
j_gene: TRBJ2-7; v_gene: TRBV10-3; CDR3aa: AISGRGGFSYEQY
j_gene: TRBJ1-2; v_gene: TRBV20-1; CDR3aa: SANPGRDSQSALHGYT
j_gene: TRBJ2-7; v_gene: TRBV11-2; CDR3aa: ASSLDAGNGDEQY
j_gene: TRBJ2-2; v_gene: TRBV30; CDR3aa: AWSVQVTGELF
j_gene: TRBJ2-6; v_gene: TRBV12-3/TRBV12-4; CDR3aa: ASTHGPGGAALGVLT
j_gene: TRBJ2-3; v_gene: TRBV20-1; CDR3aa: SASPGQGNTDTQY
j_gene: TRBJ2-7; v_gene: TRBV4-1; CDR3aa: ASSQDIPILGQLSSYEQY
j_gene: TRBJ2-7; v_gene: TRBV29-1; CDR3aa: SVEDPGGGRAYEQY
j_gene: TRBJ1-2; v_gene: TRBV10-3; CDR3aa: AIRPGQGPMNGYT
j_gene: TRBJ1-2; v_gene: TRBV2; CDR3aa: ASRADRLSYGYT